This TCR beta chain is from a study of blood T cell repertoires in COVID-19. From germline, CDR1 is MNHEY and CDR2 SVGAGI. V lost 8 bases and J lost 1; bases outside the gene matches: 8. The CDR3 contains 15 residues. Some clones are missing from TCRdb's copy, which holds only in-frame ones; the method was immunoSEQ multiplex PCR. This table holds some 300,000 clones, roughly 86% found once. The study counted Cohort 3 donors as recovered given two negative PCRs, clearance, or symptom resolution. Sequenced input: PBMCs or T cells enriched from blood (not recorded which). The J gene is TRBJ2-7, the V gene TRBV6-5, with 10 bases that match TRBD2. The TCR originated in a woman in her thirties who had recovered from COVID-19. As DNA, the CDR3 is TGTGCCAGCGCCGAGCGGGAGGGCCTTTCCTACGAGCAGTACTTC. Protein: CASAEREGLSYEQYF.